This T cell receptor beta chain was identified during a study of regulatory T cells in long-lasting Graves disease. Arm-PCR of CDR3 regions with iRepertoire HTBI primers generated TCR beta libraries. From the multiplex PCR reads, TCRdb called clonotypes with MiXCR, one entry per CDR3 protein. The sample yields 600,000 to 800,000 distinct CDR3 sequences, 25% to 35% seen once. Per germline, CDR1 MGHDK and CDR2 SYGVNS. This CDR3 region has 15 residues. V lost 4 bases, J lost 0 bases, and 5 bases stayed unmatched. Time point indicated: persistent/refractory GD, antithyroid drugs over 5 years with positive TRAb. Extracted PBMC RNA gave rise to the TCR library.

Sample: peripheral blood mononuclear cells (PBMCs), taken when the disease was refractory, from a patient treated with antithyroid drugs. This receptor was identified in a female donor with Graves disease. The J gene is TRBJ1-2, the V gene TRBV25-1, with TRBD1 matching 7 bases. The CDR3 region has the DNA TGTGCCAGCAGTGGGGGACAGACTCCTAACTATGGCTACACCTTC. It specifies CASSGGQTPNYGYTF.